The rows below give T cell receptor beta chains drawn from one sample of a study of identical twins. One entry per CDR3 protein, called by TCRdb with MiXCR from the 5' RACE reads. Seen here are 1.5 million to 2 million distinct CDR3 sequences, less than 40% observed once, and the top ten hold about 0.27%. Sequencing was done on a sample of cord blood. These receptors were taken from a newborn girl in good health. Both conserved end residues are part of each CDR3. The D gene is left open where the match is weak. The size field is filled for only some rows; it gives once, few, many or a size class.

DNA	CDR3	size	D	J	V
TGCAGCGTTGAACTGCAGGGAGGGACAGATGCGCAGTATTTT	CSVELQGGTDAQYF	.	.	TRBJ2-3	TRBV29-1
TGTGCCAGCATTATCACGAGAAACTCCTACAATGAGCAGTACTTC	CASIITRNSYNEQYF	few	.	TRBJ2-7	TRBV7-2
TGTGCCAGTAGTATACGGGGGGGCTACAATGAGCAGTACTTC	CASSIRGGYNEQYF	.	TRBD2	TRBJ2-5	TRBV19
TGTGCTAGTGGTTTGACACTCACTAACTATGGCTACACCTTC	CASGLTLTNYGYTF	once	.	TRBJ1-2	TRBV12-5
TGTGCCAGCAGCCAACCACTACGCGGGGAGCTGTTTTTT	CASSQPLRGELFF	.	.	TRBJ2-2	TRBV5-8
TGTGCCACCAGCAGAGCCGAGGGAGGTCGTCACGAGCAGTACTTC	CATSRAEGGRHEQYF	.	.	TRBJ2-7	TRBV15
TGCGCCAGCAGCTTTGGTGAGGTCAACACTGAAGCTTTCTTT	CASSFGEVNTEAFF	.	.	TRBJ1-1	TRBV5-1
TGTGCCACCAGTGATGAAGGATCAGGCGAGCAGTACTTC	CATSDEGSGEQYF	few	.	TRBJ2-7	TRBV24-1
TGTGCCAGCAGCAACCGGGGACCGGGGAACGAGCAGTACTTC	CASSNRGPGNEQYF	.	.	TRBJ2-7	TRBV21-1
TGCAGCGTTGTGGGACGTGACAATCAGCCCCAGCATTTT	CSVVGRDNQPQHF	.	.	TRBJ1-5	TRBV29-1
TGTGCCGGCAGACAGGCTGATAATTCACCCCTCCACTTT	CAGRQADNSPLHF	.	.	TRBJ1-6	TRBV2
TGTGCCAGCAGTCCTGGGACTAGCGGAGGGGATGAGCAGTTCTTC	CASSPGTSGGDEQFF	few	TRBD2	TRBJ2-1	TRBV12-3/TRBV12-4
TGTGCCAGCAGCAAACGACTAGCCACAGATACGCGGTATTTT	CASSKRLATDTRYF	.	TRBD2	TRBJ2-3	TRBV3-1
TGTGCCAGCAGTCGTCGACTAGCGGGAGGGCCGAACTCCTACGAGCAGTACTTC	CASSRRLAGGPNSYEQYF	.	TRBD2	TRBJ2-7	TRBV2
TGTGCCAGCAGCTGGGGACTCAAGAACACCGGGGAGCTGTTTTTT	CASSWGLKNTGELFF	few	.	TRBJ2-2	TRBV7-8
TGTGCCAGCAGCGTAATGCCTAGCGGGCAAGAGACCCAGTACTTC	CASSVMPSGQETQYF	few	TRBD2	TRBJ2-5	TRBV9
TGTGCCAGCAGTGAAAGGAGGGAGGCCCAGAATGAGCAGTTCTTC	CASSERREAQNEQFF	many	.	TRBJ2-1	TRBV6-1
TGTGCCAGCAGTTCCCTGGATCTAGGCTACACCTTC	CASSSLDLGYTF	.	.	TRBJ1-2	TRBV28
TGTGCCAGCAGCTCTTACAGGGAATGGTTCTTCAACTATGGCTACACCTTC	CASSSYREWFFNYGYTF	few	.	TRBJ1-2	TRBV7-2
TGCAGTGCTAGTGTCAGGGCGGGGACAGATACGCAGTATTTT	CSASVRAGTDTQYF	.	.	TRBJ2-3	TRBV20-1
TGTGCCTGGACTCCGGAGGGTGAGCAGTTCTTC	CAWTPEGEQFF	few	.	TRBJ2-1	TRBV30
TGTGCCAGCAGCATTCGACTAGCGGGAGATGGCACAGATACGCAGTATTTT	CASSIRLAGDGTDTQYF	few	TRBD2	TRBJ2-3	TRBV7-6
TGTGCCAGCAGTCTCCCCGGTTACTCCGTCCAATACGAGCAGTACTTC	CASSLPGYSVQYEQYF	few	.	TRBJ2-7	TRBV6-6
TGTGCCACCAGTGATGGACAGGGGGGGCAGAACGAGCAGTACTTC	CATSDGQGGQNEQYF	.	TRBD1	TRBJ2-7	TRBV24-1
TGTGCCATCAGTGAGAGGGTGTCCTATGAGCGCCAGTACTTC	CAISERVSYERQYF	few	.	TRBJ2-5	TRBV10-3